Below, 22 T cell receptor beta chains from the same sample are listed, as sequenced in a study of T-cell reconstitution after alpha-beta-depleted transplantation in children. Preparation of the TCRbeta library used unique molecular identifiers. One entry per CDR3 protein, called by TCRdb with MiXCR from the PCR reads. This table has fewer than 450,000 distinct CDR3 sequences, 15% to 20% appearing once. The material was PBMCs, mostly from graft donor cells, obtained 360 days after TCRalphabeta/CD19-depleted stem cell transplant. The receptors derive from a male patient between 2 and 15 years old who had a stem cell transplant for acute lymphoblastic leukemia, so the T cells may come from the graft donor.

This clonotype has a handful of counts. The chain has TRBV11-1 and TRBJ2-1; D perhaps matches TRBD2 (6 bases). Between the trimmed V and J ends, which lost 5 bases and 0 bases, there was a span of 14 bases. The CDR3 is 16 residues long. From germline, CDR1 is SGHAT and CDR2 FQDESV (reference sequence). CDR3 coding DNA: TGTGCCAGCAGCCCACTAGCCGCGCCCTCCTACAATGAGCAGTTCTTC. It is translated as CASSPLAAPSYNEQFF.

The table lists this clonotype with many counts. The chain employs TRBV10-3 and TRBJ2-4; 9 nucleotides line up with TRBD2. The V gene's germline CDR1 is ENHRY and CDR2 SYGVKD. The junction had 5 bases not matched to a gene; V was cut back by 0 bases and J by 2 bases. CDR3 length: 17 amino acids. CDR3 amino acids: CAISESGLALPKNIQYF. CDR3 sequence (DNA): TGTGCCATCAGTGAGTCGGGACTAGCACTCCCCAAAAACATTCAGTACTTC.

This clonotype was detected a few times. The chain uses TRBV3-1 and TRBJ2-2; D is undetermined. V lost 2 bases to trimming and J lost 1 base, with 5 bases between them. The CDR3 covers 14 residues. Germline V gene lookup returns CDR1 LGHDT and CDR2 YNNKEL (reference sequence). The CDR3 DNA is TGTGCCAGCAGCCAATTCAGGAACACCGGGGAGCTGTTTTTT. It is translated as CASSQFRNTGELFF.

The V and J genes are TRBV6-1 and TRBJ2-3; 7 bases line up with TRBD1. The CDR3 runs 18 residues. J lost 5 bases, V lost 5 bases, and 19 bases had no gene match. CDR1 and CDR2 (germline): MNHNS, SASEGT. CDR3 sequence (DNA): TGTGCCAGCAGTCCTTTGTCGACAGGGCCCTCACTCAAAGATACGCAGTATTTT. Encoded protein: CASSPLSTGPSLKDTQYF.

This chain connects TRBV2 to TRBJ2-1, with 7 bases fitting TRBD2. Germline V gene lookup returns CDR1 SNHLY and CDR2 FYNNEI. This CDR3 contains 15 residues. Trimming removed 4 bases from V and 3 bases from J; junction bases left unmatched: 6. The CDR3 nucleotides are TGTGCCAGCAGTGCTGCGGGAGCTATCTACAATGAGCAGTTCTTC. It is translated as CASSAAGAIYNEQFF.

The J gene is TRBJ2-7, the V gene TRBV21-1; TRBD1, the table's D call, was not compared with the DNA. TRBV21-1 represents a pseudogene. The CDR3 is made up of 15 amino acids. CDR3 amino acids: CASSSGTGSFYEQYF. DNA of the CDR3: TGTGCCAGCAGTAGCGGGACAGGGTCCTTCTACGAGCAGTACTTC.

This clonotype has just a few counts. This sequence joins TRBV15 and TRBJ2-7; 8 bases align to TRBD1. Germline assignment: CDR1 LNHNV and CDR2 YYDKDF (reference sequence). The CDR3 runs 18 residues. The V gene end was trimmed by 0 bases and the J gene end by 1 base; junction bases not matched to a gene: 11. The CDR3 protein is CATSREFRTGNISYEQYF. DNA of the CDR3: TGTGCCACCAGCAGAGAATTTAGGACAGGGAACATTTCCTACGAGCAGTACTTC.

The chain is built from TRBV27 and TRBJ2-3; tentatively, D is TRBD2 (6 bases). The V gene's germline CDR1 is MNHEY and CDR2 SMNVEV (reference sequence). The V end was cut by 3 bases, the J end by 0 bases, with 10 bases between. This CDR3 has 15 residues. In nucleotides, the CDR3 is TGTGCCAGCAGTTTCCTTGGGACTAGCACAGATACGCAGTATTTT. Translated: CASSFLGTSTDTQYF.

The V and J genes are TRBV9 and TRBJ2-1; 8 bases line up with TRBD2. Germline-derived CDR1 and CDR2 are SGDLS and YYNGEE. Losses at the gene ends were 2 bases for V and 4 bases for J; bases not matched to a gene: 11. This CDR3 is 17 amino acids long. The CDR3 DNA reads as TGTGCCAGCAGCGTGGGGACTAGGTCTTTAACTTACAATGAGCAGTTCTTC. Its protein is CASSVGTRSLTYNEQFF. Variable domain in full (rest from reference TRBV9 and TRBJ2-1): DSGVTQTPKHLITATGQRVTLRCSPRSGDLSVYWYQQSLDQGLQFLIQYYNGEERAKGNILERFSAQQFPDLHSELNLSSLELGDSALYFCASSVGTRSLTYNEQFFGPGTRLTVL.

The chain recombines TRBV12-3 or TRBV12-4 with TRBJ2-3; D might be TRBD2 (6 bases). The V gene lost 0 bases and the J gene lost 1 base, with 8 bases spanning the gap. The CDR3 spans 15 residues. The CDR3 region is CASSLARRGTDTQYF. The CDR3, as DNA: TGTGCCAGCAGTTTAGCCCGGAGGGGCACAGATACGCAGTATTTT.

This clonotype was found a few times. The chain links TRBV12-3 or TRBV12-4 to TRBJ2-5, with D possibly TRBD2 on 6 matching bases. V was trimmed by 2 bases and J by 2 bases, leaving 15 bases between them. This CDR3 spans 16 amino acids. CDR3 DNA sequence: TGTGCCAGCAGTTTACCCACGGGACTTTCGCAAGAGACCCAGTACTTC. Its translation: CASSLPTGLSQETQYF.

This clonotype was seen a handful of times. This chain links TRBV5-1 with TRBJ2-1; tentatively, D is TRBD1 or TRBD2 (5 bases each). The CDR3 runs to 16 residues. Germline V gene lookup returns CDR1 SGHRS and CDR2 YFSETQ. V was cut by 3 bases and J by 0 bases, with 13 bases left in between. The CDR3 sequence: CASSSLEGSSYNEQFF. The CDR3 nucleotides read TGCGCCAGCAGCTCCCTAGAGGGGAGCTCCTACAATGAGCAGTTCTTC.

V gene TRBV6-5 combines with J gene TRBJ2-5; tentatively, D is TRBD2 (6 bases). This CDR3 comprises 12 residues. The V end was cut by 0 bases, the J end by 7 bases, with 6 bases between. CDR1 MNHEY and CDR2 SVGAGI come from the germline V gene. CDR3 sequence: CASSYSGGTQYF. The CDR3 bases are TGTGCCAGCAGTTACTCGGGGGGGACCCAGTACTTC.

J is TRBJ2-4 and V is TRBV3-1, with TRBD1 as a possible D gene (6 bases). Trimming took off 3 bases at V and 6 bases at J, with 15 bases between the two ends. Germline CDR1 reads LGHDT; CDR2 reads YNNKEL (reference sequence). The CDR3 runs 15 residues. CDR3 DNA: TGTGCCAGCAGCCAGTACAGGGCCCGAGGAAACATTCAGTACTTC. This encodes CASSQYRARGNIQYF.

This clonotype has only a few counts. V usage is TRBV11-2 and J usage is TRBJ1-2, with D unclear. CDR1 and CDR2 (germline): SGHAT, FQNNGV. The CDR3 covers 12 residues. V was cut by 8 bases and J by 8 bases, with 15 bases left in between. The chain's CDR3 is CASLRRGEGYTF. DNA of the CDR3: TGTGCCAGCCTTCGAAGAGGTGAAGGCTACACCTTC. The whole variable domain, remainder taken from reference TRBV11-2 and TRBJ1-2, is EAGVAQSPRYKIIEKRQSVAFWCNPISGHATLYWYQQILGQGPKLLIQFQNNGVVDDSQLPKDRFSAERLKGVDSTLKIQPAKLEDSAVYLCASLRRGEGYTFGSGTRLTVV.

This clonotype appeared many times. The chain joins TRBV4-2 to TRBJ2-3; D is possibly TRBD1 or TRBD2 (5 bases each). The CDR3 is 16 amino acids. The germline V and J ends were trimmed by 1 base and 1 base, with 12 bases remaining between them. Germline CDR1 is LGHNA and CDR2 is YNFKEQ. DNA for the CDR3: TGTGCCAGCAGCCAAGCGGGGCTATCCCGCACAGATACGCAGTATTTT. It translates to CASSQAGLSRTDTQYF.

V and J are TRBV4-1 and TRBJ2-1; 11 bases map to TRBD2. Trimming at V came to 3 bases and at J to 7 bases, leaving 8 bases not matched to a gene. This CDR3 spans 16 amino acids. From germline, CDR1 is MGHRA and CDR2 YSYEKL. The CDR3 protein is CASSHDPSGRTNEQFF. The CDR3 bases are TGCGCCAGCAGCCACGACCCTAGCGGGAGGACAAATGAGCAGTTCTTC.

There are a few counts of this clonotype. The chain recombines TRBV4-1 with TRBJ2-7; 10 nucleotides agree with TRBD2. CDR1 MGHRA and CDR2 YSYEKL come from the germline V gene. The CDR3 is made up of 16 amino acids. The J segment lost 0 bases and the V segment lost 2 bases, leaving 4 bases of the junction unmatched. Here the CDR3 DNA reads TGCGCCAGCAGCCAAACCGGACTAGCGGACTCCTACGAGCAGTACTTC. Amino acids: CASSQTGLADSYEQYF.

The chain joins TRBV6-1 to TRBJ2-1; tentatively, D is TRBD1 (6 bases). There are 13 residues in the CDR3. Germline V gene data show CDR1 as MNHNS and CDR2 as SASEGT. V was cut by 8 bases and J by 3 bases, with 11 bases left in between. The CDR3 DNA reads TGTGCCAGCCGAGACAGGTACTACAATGAGCAGTTCTTC. Translation gives CASRDRYYNEQFF.

This clonotype was counted at least ten times. The CDR3 spells CASGWGDTQYF. The CDR3, as DNA: TGTGCCAGCGGGTGGGGAGATACGCAGTATTTT. The V call is TRBV6-5, the J call TRBJ2-3; no reliable D call. In germline, CDR1 is MNHEY, CDR2 SVGAGI. This CDR3 has 11 residues. Trimming cost V 8 bases and J 5 bases, with 8 bases left between them.

The chain links TRBV4-1 to TRBJ2-2; 7 bases fit TRBD2. CDR1 is MGHRA and CDR2 is YSYEKL in the germline V gene. Trimming took 0 bases from V and 4 from J; bases not matched to a gene: 11. The CDR3 is 18 residues long. CDR3 sequence reads: CASSQDPVGLGFTGELFF. CDR3 nucleotide sequence: TGCGCCAGCAGCCAAGATCCGGTAGGACTAGGGTTCACCGGGGAGCTGTTTTTT.

The chain is built from TRBV24-1 and TRBJ2-1, with D perhaps given as TRBD1 or TRBD2 (5 bases each). This CDR3 contains 16 residues. The V end lost 1 base, the J end lost 7 bases, and 16 bases lay between the germline ends. Germline V gene lookup returns CDR1 KGHDR and CDR2 SFDVKD. This CDR3 reads CATSDFRGDERNEQFF. The DNA for the CDR3 is TGTGCCACCAGTGATTTCCGAGGGGACGAGAGGAATGAGCAGTTCTTC.